The entry below gives a single T cell receptor beta chain sequence along with its context. What it binds is not known. A multiplex PCR was run with 60 Vbeta primers and 13 Jbeta primers. The method was immunoSEQ multiplex PCR; TCRdb's version includes in-frame clones alone and lacks a portion of them. This sample has some 130,000 clones; over 70% occur once, and the top ten carry approximately 2%. This entry is derived from a study of cytomegalovirus exposure and HLA in healthy donors. Study at large: An earlier analysis identified some 110 million unique TCR beta sequences in some 180 million T cells.

Findings of the study overall: According to the study, around 180 TCR beta chains were cytomegalovirus-associated. Rare TCR sequences predominated, though certain public TCRs were found in many donors. HLA allele associations emerged for about 18,000 TCR beta sequences in a later analysis, at 0.05 false discovery rate.

The CDR3 runs to 15 residues. Trimming shortened V by 0 bases and J by 2 bases, and 11 bases separated the two germline ends. CDR1 is SGHNT and CDR2 is YYREEE in the germline V gene (reference sequence). The material sequenced was PBMCs. The rearrangement joins TRBV5-4 to TRBJ2-5; D is perhaps TRBD2 (6 bases). The sequence derives from a man aged 25-45 years in good health and CMV-seronegative. In DNA form, the CDR3 reads TGTGCCAGCAGCTTGGAGACTAGTCTACAAGAGACCCAGTACTTC. As protein: CASSLETSLQETQYF.